Below, one TCR beta chain is given with its context. The data derive from a study of breast tumors, draining lymph nodes, adjacent tissues. With 3 bases removed from V and 0 bases from J, the gap between germline ends came to 13 bases. Germline loops: CDR1 SNHLY, CDR2 FYNNEI. CDR3 length: 16 residues. TCRdb processed the multiplex PCR reads anew with MiXCR; each CDR3 protein has one entry. Of 30,000 to 40,000 distinct CDR3 sequences detected, roughly 63% appear once; the ten largest clones hold about 18%. The specimen was breast tumor tissue. This clonotype was obtained from a female donor with breast cancer. Some clones in this sample may be carry-over from other donors' samples. The chain combines TRBV2 with TRBJ2-3; TRBD1 or TRBD2 may be the D gene (5 bases each). CDR3 region: CASSDNSGPSTDTQYF. The CDR3 nucleotides are TGTGCCAGCAGTGACAATTCGGGACCCAGCACAGATACGCAGTATTTT. The full variable domain, completed using reference TRBV2 and TRBJ2-3, is EPEVTQTPSHQVTQMGQEVILRCVPISNHLYFYWYRQILGQKVEFLVSFYNNEISEKSEIFDDQFSVERPDGSNFTLKIRSTKLEDSAMYFCASSDNSGPSTDTQYFGPGTRLTVL.